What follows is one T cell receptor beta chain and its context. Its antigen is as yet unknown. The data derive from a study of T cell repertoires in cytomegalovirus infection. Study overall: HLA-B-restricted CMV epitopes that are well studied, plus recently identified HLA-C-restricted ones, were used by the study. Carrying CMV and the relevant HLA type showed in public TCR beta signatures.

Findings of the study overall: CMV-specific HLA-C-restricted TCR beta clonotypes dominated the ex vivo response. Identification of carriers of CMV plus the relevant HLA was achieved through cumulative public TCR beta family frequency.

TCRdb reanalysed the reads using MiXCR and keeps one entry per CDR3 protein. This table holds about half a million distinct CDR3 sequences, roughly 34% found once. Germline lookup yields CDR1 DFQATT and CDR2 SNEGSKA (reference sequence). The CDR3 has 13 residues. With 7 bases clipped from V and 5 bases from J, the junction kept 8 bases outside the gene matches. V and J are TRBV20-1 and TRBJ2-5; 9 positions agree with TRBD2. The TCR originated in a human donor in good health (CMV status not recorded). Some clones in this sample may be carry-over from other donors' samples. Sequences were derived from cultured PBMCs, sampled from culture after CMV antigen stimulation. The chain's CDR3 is CSGLAGARETQYF. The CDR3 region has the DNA TGCAGTGGTTTAGCGGGAGCGCGGGAGACCCAGTACTTC.